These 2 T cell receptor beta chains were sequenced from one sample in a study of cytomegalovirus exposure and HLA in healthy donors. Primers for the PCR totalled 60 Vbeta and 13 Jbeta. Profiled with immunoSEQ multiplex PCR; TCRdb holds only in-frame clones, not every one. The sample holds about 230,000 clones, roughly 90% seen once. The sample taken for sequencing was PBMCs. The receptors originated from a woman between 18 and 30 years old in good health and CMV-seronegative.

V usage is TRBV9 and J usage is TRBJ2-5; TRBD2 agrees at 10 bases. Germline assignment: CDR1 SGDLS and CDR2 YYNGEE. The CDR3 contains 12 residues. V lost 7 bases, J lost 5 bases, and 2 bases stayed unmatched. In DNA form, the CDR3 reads TGTGCCAGCGGGACTAGCGATGAGACCCAGTACTTC. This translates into CASGTSDETQYF.

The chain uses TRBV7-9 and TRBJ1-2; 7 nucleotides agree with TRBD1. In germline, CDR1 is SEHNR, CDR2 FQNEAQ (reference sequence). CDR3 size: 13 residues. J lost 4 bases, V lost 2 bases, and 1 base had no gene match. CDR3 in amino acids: CASSLKGAYGYTF. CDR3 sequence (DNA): TGTGCCAGCAGCTTAAAGGGGGCCTATGGCTACACCTTC.